This T cell receptor (beta chain) derives from a study of identical twins. Study conclusions and caveats: Abundant beta clonotypes from cord blood bore fewer insertions; memory repertoires lacked this pattern. An excess of low generation probability was shown by twin-shared out-of-frame alpha sequences. Zero-insertion results could be subject to partial confounding by invariant MAIT and iNKT cells.

This clonotype showed up just a few times. What it recognizes is unknown. MiXCR, applied by TCRdb to the 5' RACE reads, yields one record per CDR3 protein. Counted here are some 500,000 distinct CDR3 sequences, around a tenth occurring once; the ten biggest clones make up approximately 3%. The CDR3 extends over 15 amino acids. Between the trimmed V and J ends, which lost 7 bases and 2 bases, there was a span of 15 bases. CDR1 SNHLY and CDR2 FYNNEI come from the germline V gene. These records were also assigned to another study, of yellow fever vaccine responses in identical twins. That work states: Reportedly, twins showed a vaccine T cell response that looked partly convergent and partly personalized.

This TCR derives from a woman under 30 in good health. The chain is built from TRBV2 and TRBJ2-1; TRBD1 is a possible D gene (6 bases). The sample consisted of PBMCs. The CDR3, as DNA: TGTGCCAGCACAGGGGCGCGTTCTCCCTACAATGAGCAGTTCTTC. Amino acid sequence: CASTGARSPYNEQFF.